The rows below give T cell receptor beta chains drawn from one sample of a study of metastatic and nonmetastatic thyroid tumors. TCRdb re-called clones from the PCR reads using MiXCR. Seen here are some 25,000 clones, 15% observed once, and the top ten hold approximately 3.4%. What was sequenced was blood. These receptors were collected from a female donor with papillary thyroid cancer or a benign thyroid nodule (not recorded which). Some clones in this sample may be carry-over from other donors' samples. The CDR3 runs from the conserved cysteine through the conserved F or W. The order of the fields is clone size, J gene, V gene, D gene, CDR3 protein, CDR3 DNA. The D gene is left open where the match is weak. Not all rows give a size; the values are once, few, many and, for expanded clones, a class.

many	TRBJ2-5	TRBV7-2	-	CASSNTPGALQETQYF	TGTGCCAGCAGCAATACACCCGGCGCCTTACAAGAGACCCAGTACTTC
many	TRBJ1-2	TRBV19	-	CASRSIGSGYGYTF	TGTGCCAGTAGAAGTATCGGATCCGGGTATGGCTACACCTTC
-	TRBJ1-2	TRBV9	-	CATSVAWHGLYGYTF	TGTGCCACCAGCGTAGCTTGGCATGGCCTATATGGCTACACCTTC
-	TRBJ2-3	TRBV20-1	TRBD2	CSAKTPGLETDTQYF	TGCAGTGCTAAGACCCCGGGACTAGAAACAGATACGCAGTATTTT
-	TRBJ2-3	TRBV20-1	-	CSARWSADTQYF	TGCAGTGCTAGATGGTCGGCAGATACGCAGTATTTT
many	TRBJ2-3	TRBV16	-	CASSQVGSTDTQYF	TGTGCCAGCAGCCAAGTGGGGAGCACAGATACGCAGTATTTT
many	TRBJ2-2	TRBV2	TRBD2	CASSDGRASGRAGTGELFF	TGTGCCAGCAGTGACGGGAGGGCTAGCGGGAGGGCCGGAACCGGGGAGCTGTTTTTT
many	TRBJ1-5	TRBV6-1	TRBD1	CATQIVTGGQPQHF	TGTGCCACCCAAATTGTCACAGGGGGGCAGCCCCAGCATTTT
many	TRBJ1-2	TRBV28	-	CASRLRANYGYTF	TGTGCCAGCAGGCTCAGGGCTAACTATGGCTACACCTTC
few	TRBJ1-1	TRBV10-3	-	CAISESTGGRNTEAFF	TGTGCCATCAGTGAGTCGACCGGGGGCAGGAACACTGAAGCTTTCTTT
many	TRBJ2-3	TRBV11-2	TRBD1	CASRYGQGSDTQYF	TGTGCCAGCAGATACGGACAGGGAAGTGATACGCAGTATTTT
many	TRBJ2-2	TRBV10-3	-	CAISNRVDTGELFF	TGTGCCATCAGTAACAGGGTGGACACCGGGGAGCTGTTTTTT
-	TRBJ1-6	TRBV12-3/TRBV12-4	-	CASSLGLTEGSPLHF	TGTGCCAGCAGTTTAGGGCTAACCGAAGGTTCGCCCCTCCACTTT
many	TRBJ2-5	TRBV6-2/TRBV6-3	-	CASRFSPFQGREETQYF	TGTGCCAGCCGATTCTCTCCGTTTCAGGGCAGAGAAGAGACCCAGTACTTC
many	TRBJ2-1	TRBV7-2	-	CASSLGPLPYNEQFF	TGTGCCAGCAGCTTAGGCCCCCTCCCCTACAATGAGCAGTTCTTC
many	TRBJ1-2	TRBV7-9	TRBD1	CASSSLTGNGGYTF	TGTGCCAGCAGCTCGCTGACAGGGAATGGTGGCTACACCTTC
many	TRBJ2-1	TRBV6-2/TRBV6-3	-	CASSPTHNEQFF	TGTGCCAGCAGTCCCACCCACAATGAGCAGTTCTTC
few	TRBJ1-1	TRBV6-1	-	CASRWENTEAFF	TGTGCCAGCAGGTGGGAGAACACTGAAGCTTTCTTT
many	TRBJ2-3	TRBV11-1	TRBD2	CASRPPVAGVVPDTQYF	TGTGCCAGCAGACCCCCAGTGGCGGGAGTGGTCCCAGATACGCAGTATTTT
few	TRBJ2-3	TRBV5-1	-	CSSSFGGASTDTQYF	TGCTCCAGCAGTTTCGGTGGGGCTAGCACAGATACGCAGTATTTT
medium-sized	TRBJ2-7	TRBV12-3/TRBV12-4	-	CASSSGELYEQYF	TGTGCCAGCAGTTCGGGTGAGCTCTACGAGCAGTACTTC
many	TRBJ1-5	TRBV29-1	TRBD1	CSVRTGVEQPQHF	TGCAGCGTTAGGACAGGGGTAGAGCAGCCCCAGCATTTT
-	TRBJ2-7	TRBV20-1	-	CSARGRRQFYEQYF	TGCAGTGCTAGAGGTCGGCGACAGTTCTACGAGCAGTACTTC
-	TRBJ1-1	TRBV6-1	-	CASMTSTIRTEAFF	TGTGCCAGCATGACGAGCACCATTCGCACCGAAGCTTTCTTT
many	TRBJ2-7	TRBV5-5	-	CASRQGTNYEQYF	TGTGCCAGCAGACAGGGGACTAACTACGAGCAGTACTTC
few	TRBJ2-1	TRBV6-1	-	CASSQEDGRVINEQFF	TGTGCCAGCAGCCAAGAGGACGGGAGAGTCATCAATGAGCAGTTCTTC
few	TRBJ2-5	TRBV2	-	CASSYPWDLEETQYF	TGTGCCAGCAGTTATCCGTGGGACTTGGAAGAGACCCAGTACTTC
many	TRBJ1-6	TRBV2	-	CASIDLDGIGSPLHF	TGTGCCAGCATCGACTTGGACGGAATCGGATCACCCCTCCACTTT
medium-sized	TRBJ2-7	TRBV28	-	CASSVTGVLYEQYF	TGTGCCAGCAGTGTCACCGGGGTCCTCTACGAGCAGTACTTC
many	TRBJ1-2	TRBV28	TRBD1	CASTQGGTGGIGYTF	TGTGCCAGCACTCAAGGAGGAACAGGGGGTATTGGCTACACCTTC
many	TRBJ2-1	TRBV12-3/TRBV12-4	TRBD2	CASSLGRGLAGGQEQFF	TGTGCCAGCAGTTTAGGTCGGGGACTAGCGGGAGGGCAGGAGCAGTTCTTC
many	TRBJ2-7	TRBV5-4	TRBD1	CASSFLQGVPYEQYF	TGTGCCAGCAGCTTCCTACAGGGGGTCCCCTACGAGCAGTACTTC
many	TRBJ2-3	TRBV7-9	TRBD2	CASSFLSGLTDTQYF	TGTGCCAGCAGCTTCCTTAGCGGGCTTACAGATACGCAGTATTTT
many	TRBJ1-5	TRBV28	-	CASSFLARLSNQPQHF	TGTGCCAGCAGTTTTCTGGCACGACTTAGCAATCAGCCCCAGCATTTT
-	TRBJ2-7	TRBV20-1	TRBD1	CSARNFGTGIYEQYF	TGCAGTGCTAGAAATTTTGGGACAGGGATTTACGAGCAGTACTTC
few	TRBJ2-7	TRBV24-1	TRBD1	CATSDSVTGAVEQYF	TGTGCCACCAGTGATTCTGTGACAGGGGCAGTCGAGCAGTACTTC
medium-sized	TRBJ2-7	TRBV6-2/TRBV6-3	-	CASSYSPYEQYF	TGTGCCAGCAGTTACTCCCCCTACGAGCAGTACTTC
-	TRBJ1-1	TRBV3-1	TRBD1	CASSQPGQVAEAFF	TGTGCCAGCAGCCAACCGGGACAGGTGGCTGAAGCTTTCTTT
few	TRBJ2-7	TRBV28	-	CASSLRGQSLYEQYF	TGTGCCAGCAGTTTACGTGGACAGTCCCTCTACGAGCAGTACTTC
few	TRBJ2-1	TRBV28	TRBD2	CASSPWTSGGGQFF	TGTGCCAGCAGTCCTTGGACTAGCGGTGGTGGGCAGTTCTTC
-	TRBJ2-7	TRBV11-3	-	CASSLGVGPQSSEQYF	TGTGCCAGCAGCTTAGGGGTCGGTCCTCAGTCCAGCGAGCAGTACTTC
many	TRBJ2-5	TRBV10-3	-	CAISGSNKETQYF	TGTGCCATCAGCGGGAGTAATAAAGAGACCCAGTACTTC
medium-sized	TRBJ2-7	TRBV18	TRBD1	CASSPDRQGTNTQYF	TGTGCCAGCTCACCAGACCGACAGGGTACCAACACGCAGTACTTC
many	TRBJ2-7	TRBV2	TRBD2	CASSEASPGLAGDEQYF	TGTGCCAGCAGTGAAGCGTCCCCGGGACTAGCGGGAGATGAGCAGTACTTC
many	TRBJ2-7	TRBV29-1	-	CSGLIVGEQYF	TGCAGCGGGCTCATAGTTGGCGAGCAGTACTTC
-	TRBJ2-1	TRBV5-6	-	CASSFRGNEQFF	TGTGCCAGCAGCTTCCGGGGGAATGAGCAGTTCTTC
-	TRBJ2-1	TRBV27	-	CASSTCVQGDNEQFF	TGTGCCAGCAGCACCTGTGTACAGGGTGACAATGAGCAGTTCTTC
-	TRBJ2-3	TRBV20-1	TRBD2	CSAQSGSYSTDTQYF	TGCAGTGCTCAAAGCGGGAGCTATAGCACAGATACGCAGTATTTT